One and the same sample provided the 25 T cell receptor beta chains below, sequenced in a study of Graves' ophthalmopathy and Graves' hyperthyroidism. Researchers took RNA transcripts and amplified TCR beta CDR3 regions from them. The authors performed first-round RT-PCR with HTBI primers and then a second-round multiplex PCR. TCRdb re-called the multiplex PCR reads with MiXCR, one entry per CDR3 protein. The sample lists about 620,000 distinct CDR3 sequences, 22% occurring once. The specimen sequenced was peripheral blood. Source of these receptors: a woman between 18 and 30 years old with stable Graves' hyperthyroidism. Some clones in this sample may be carry-over from other donors' samples.

This clonotype was found a few times. The J gene is TRBJ1-1, the V gene TRBV27; D not certain. V gave up 6 bases and J gave up 1 base, with 9 bases separating them. The germline V gene has CDR1 MNHEY and CDR2 SMNVEV (reference sequence). This CDR3 region has 13 residues. The DNA of the CDR3 is TGTGCCAGCAGGCCCTTTAAGAACACTGAAGCTTTCTTT. Translation gives CASRPFKNTEAFF.

This clonotype was seen at least ten times. J is TRBJ1-1 and V is TRBV7-3, with D perhaps matching TRBD1 (5 bases). V was pared by 5 bases and J by 4 bases, with 11 bases between. CDR1 and CDR2 (germline): SGHTA, FQGTGA. The CDR3 is 13 residues long. The CDR3 reads CASSPGTATEAFF. CDR3 nucleotide sequence: TGTGCCAGCAGCCCCGGGACCGCCACTGAAGCTTTCTTT.

This clonotype has ten or more counts. The V call is TRBV20-1, the J call TRBJ1-6; 7 bases align to TRBD1. CDR3 length equals 15 residues. The V gene's germline CDR1 is DFQATT and CDR2 SNEGSKA (reference sequence). The V gene end was trimmed by 3 bases and the J gene end by 5 bases; junction bases not matched to a gene: 7. In DNA form, the CDR3 reads TGCAGTGCTAGCGACACGGGACAGAATAATTCACCCCTCCACTTT. As protein: CSASDTGQNNSPLHF.

There are many counts of this clonotype. J is TRBJ1-2 and V is TRBV11-2; D call uncertain. The CDR3 extends over 13 amino acids. Germline V lookup: CDR1 SGHAT, CDR2 FQNNGV. V lost 1 base and J 3 bases, leaving 6 bases between the germline ends. In DNA form, the CDR3 reads TGTGCCAGCAGCTTAGTTGGGTACTATGGCTACACCTTC. It specifies CASSLVGYYGYTF.

Ten or more counts support this clonotype. The chain joins TRBV28 to TRBJ1-3, with unresolved D. V was shortened by 7 bases and J by 0 bases, with 10 bases between the two germline ends. Germline V gene data show CDR1 as MDHEN and CDR2 as SYDVKM. The CDR3 loop spans 14 amino acids. This CDR3 reads CASKESHSGNTIYF. The CDR3 DNA is TGTGCCAGCAAGGAGAGCCACTCTGGAAACACCATATATTTT.

The chain recombines TRBV12-3 or TRBV12-4 with TRBJ1-3; the D gene is possibly TRBD1 (6 bases). Trimming cost V 4 bases and J 6 bases, with 10 bases left between them. The CDR3 spans 13 residues. CDR3 in amino acids: CASSYREINTIYF. Here the CDR3 DNA reads TGTGCCAGCAGTTACAGGGAGATAAACACCATATATTTT.

This clonotype has a count of ten or more. The V call is TRBV12-3 or TRBV12-4, the J call TRBJ1-1; D may be TRBD1 (5 bases). The CDR3 spans 14 residues. Trimming removed 5 bases at V and 1 base at J, with 11 bases between. The CDR3 DNA follows: TGTGCCAGCAGTCTCGCAGGGAGGAACACTGAAGCTTTCTTT. Residues: CASSLAGRNTEAFF.

This clonotype was seen more than once but under ten times. The chain uses TRBV28 and TRBJ2-2; 11 bases align to TRBD1. The CDR3 is 17 amino acids. In germline, CDR1 is MDHEN, CDR2 SYDVKM. Trimming at V came to 1 base and at J to 4 bases, leaving 5 bases not matched to a gene. The CDR3 loop reads CASSLYPGQGGTGELFF. In DNA, the CDR3 is TGTGCCAGCAGTTTATACCCGGGACAGGGGGGCACCGGGGAGCTGTTTTTT.

In its sample, this clonotype was seen many times. The chain uses TRBV12-3 or TRBV12-4 and TRBJ1-5; 8 bases align to TRBD1. V gave up 6 bases and J gave up 5 bases; unmatched junction bases: 6. The CDR3 runs to 14 residues. The chain's CDR3 is CASRGDRLDQPQHF. The CDR3 bases are TGTGCCAGCAGAGGGGACAGGTTGGATCAGCCCCAGCATTTT.

This clonotype was detected ten times or more. This sequence joins TRBV20-1 and TRBJ2-7; D may be TRBD2 (7 bases). Germline CDR1 reads DFQATT; CDR2 reads SNEGSKA (reference sequence). V was shortened by 5 bases and J by 3 bases, with 23 bases between the two germline ends. CDR3 length equals 16 residues. CDR3 region: CSARRLGERDIYEQYF. The CDR3 nucleotides are TGCAGTGCTCGCAGGTTGGGGGAGCGGGACATCTACGAGCAGTACTTC.

This clonotype was found many times. The chain links TRBV5-1 to TRBJ1-1; a weak D match, TRBD1 (5 bases). The CDR3 is 13 residues long. Between the trimmed V and J ends, which lost 0 bases and 7 bases, there was a span of 10 bases. The germline CDR1 and CDR2 sequences are SGHRS and YFSETQ. CDR3 bases: TGCGCCAGCAGCTTGGACCAGGGTGTTGAAGCTTTCTTT. It encodes CASSLDQGVEAFF.

The genes are TRBV28 and TRBJ1-5; tentatively, D is TRBD1 (5 bases). In germline, CDR1 is MDHEN, CDR2 SYDVKM. The CDR3 covers 13 residues. Deletions cut 7 bases from V and 9 bases from J, with 16 bases between. CDR3 amino acids: CASNSGGTRPQHF. The CDR3 nucleotides read TGTGCCAGCAACTCCGGGGGGACGAGGCCCCAGCATTTT.

This clonotype was seen many times. The V call is TRBV29-1, the J call TRBJ1-1, with TRBD1 matching 7 bases. Trimming at V came to 1 base and at J to 1 base, leaving 0 bases not matched to a gene. This CDR3 contains 13 residues. Germline-derived CDR1 and CDR2 are SQVTM and ANQGSEA. Here the CDR3 reads CSVEGTGNTEAFF. The CDR3 coding sequence is TGCAGCGTTGAAGGGACAGGGAACACTGAAGCTTTCTTT.

The rearrangement joins TRBV12-3 or TRBV12-4 to TRBJ2-4, with 7 nucleotides matching TRBD2. The CDR3 has 16 residues. The trim removed 1 base at V and 0 bases at J, leaving 3 bases unmatched. The CDR3 nucleotides read TGTGCCAGCAGTTTAGGGTCTAGCGGAGCCAAAAACATTCAGTACTTC. It yields the protein CASSLGSSGAKNIQYF.

This clonotype was recorded many times. J is TRBJ1-1 and V is TRBV12-3 or TRBV12-4; D not resolved. V lost 5 bases, J lost 7 bases, and 11 bases lay in between. This CDR3 region has 12 residues. The CDR3 loop reads CASSPSDGEAFF. The DNA for the CDR3 is TGTGCCAGCAGTCCCTCCGACGGTGAAGCTTTCTTT.

This clonotype was observed many times. This chain connects TRBV15 to TRBJ2-4, with TRBD2 as a possible D gene (6 bases). The ends were cut back, 0 bases at V and 7 bases at J, with 13 bases in the middle. The CDR3 runs to 15 residues. Germline V gene sequence: CDR1 LNHNV, CDR2 YYDKDF (reference sequence). As DNA, the CDR3 is TGTGCCACCAGCAGAGAGGTACGGGAGCGGAACATTCAGTACTTC. This codes for CATSREVRERNIQYF.

The V and J genes are TRBV7-3 and TRBJ2-2; D gene uncertain. The CDR3 extends over 12 amino acids. The germline CDR1 and CDR2 sequences are SGHTA and FQGTGA. Trimming took off 5 bases at V and 8 bases at J, with 9 bases between the two ends. Here the CDR3 DNA reads TGTGCCAGCAGCCAAATCGGGGGGGAGCTGTTTTTT. Translating gives CASSQIGGELFF.

The genes are TRBV6-1 and TRBJ1-1; D gene unclear. V was trimmed by 5 bases and J by 10 bases, leaving 29 bases between them. This CDR3 has 17 residues. From germline, CDR1 is MNHNS and CDR2 SASEGT. The CDR3 here is CASSRSRFAGRRVAAFF. As DNA, the CDR3 is TGTGCCAGCAGTCGGTCAAGGTTTGCAGGCCGGAGGGTTGCAGCTTTCTTT.

This clonotype was seen at least ten times. The J gene is TRBJ1-2, the V gene TRBV19; possibly TRBD1 for D (5 bases). Deletions cut 3 bases from V and 7 bases from J, with 9 bases between. The CDR3 has 12 amino acids. The germline gives CDR1 LNHDA, CDR2 SQIVND (reference sequence). This CDR3 is CASSMGRAGYTF. Here the CDR3 DNA reads TGTGCCAGTAGTATGGGCAGGGCTGGCTACACCTTC.

The sample holds many counts of this clonotype. The rearrangement uses TRBV6-5 and TRBJ1-2, with D unclear. Germline V gene lookup returns CDR1 MNHEY and CDR2 SVGAGI. Trimming removed 0 bases from V and 7 bases from J, with 12 bases in between. The CDR3 extends over 14 amino acids. The CDR3 nucleotides are TGTGCCAGCAGTTACTCTGAGGGAACGAGTGGCTACACCTTC. Amino acid sequence: CASSYSEGTSGYTF.

This clonotype has ten or more counts. V and J are TRBV6-2 or TRBV6-3 and TRBJ2-5, with 7 bases identical to TRBD1. Per germline, CDR1 MNHEY and CDR2 SVGEGT. The CDR3 is 13 amino acids. V was pared by 6 bases and J by 1 base, with 2 bases of the junction left unmatched. The DNA for the CDR3 is TGTGCCAGCAGCAGGGACAGCCAAGAGACCCAGTACTTC. Its translation is CASSRDSQETQYF.

The chain has TRBV11-2 and TRBJ2-2; 8 nucleotides match TRBD1. V was clipped by 5 bases and J by 1 base; unmatched bases: 6. The CDR3 covers 16 residues. Germline values: CDR1 SGHAT, CDR2 FQNNGV. CDR3 bases: TGTGCCAGCAGCCCTAGGACAGGGATGAACACCGGGGAGCTGTTTTTT. It encodes CASSPRTGMNTGELFF.

This clonotype was detected ten times or more. The chain joins TRBV6-2 or TRBV6-3 to TRBJ1-5; D is undetermined. CDR1 and CDR2 (germline): MNHEY, SVGEGT. This CDR3 has 13 residues. The V gene lost 5 bases and the J gene lost 4 bases, with 9 bases spanning the gap. CDR3 loop: CASSASRNQPQHF. The CDR3 nucleotides are TGTGCCAGCAGTGCCAGTCGTAATCAGCCCCAGCATTTT.

This clonotype has at least ten counts. The CDR3: CASSFRDTGELFF. In DNA form, the CDR3 reads TGTGCCAGCAGTTTTAGGGACACCGGGGAGCTGTTTTTT. The chain joins TRBV12-3 or TRBV12-4 to TRBJ2-2; D call uncertain. The CDR3 has 13 residues. Trimming shortened V by 3 bases and J by 3 bases, and 5 bases separated the two germline ends.

This clonotype was recorded at least ten times. The genes are TRBV6-1 and TRBJ1-1; D not certain. The CDR3 sequence is 13 residues long. V was clipped by 10 bases and J by 2 bases, with 14 bases between them. The germline CDR1 and CDR2 sequences are MNHNS and SASEGT. Here the CDR3 DNA reads TGTGCCATCCAGCGGGAAACTAACACTGAAGCTTTCTTT. Residues: CAIQRETNTEAFF.